This TCR beta chain was identified during a study of radiation and T cells in renal cell carcinoma. Time point here: blood 2 weeks post-SBRT. Specified treatment: 15 Gy SBRT to primary tumor, nephrectomy 4 weeks later. The patient's renal cell carcinoma had clear cell pathology. Profiled with immunoSEQ multiplex PCR; TCRdb holds only in-frame clones, not every one. This sample has 100,000 to 150,000 clones, with roughly four fifths found just once. V dropped 5 bases and J dropped 0; count of bases not matched to a gene: 7. The CDR3 totals 16 residues. CDR1 SNHLY and CDR2 FYNNEI come from the germline V gene.

Sequencing used blood, obtained from a patient whose treatment included radiotherapy and nephrectomy. The chain has TRBV2 and TRBJ1-3, with 7 bases lining up with TRBD1. This sequence was found in a woman aged 55-69 years with renal cell carcinoma. The CDR3 reads CASSPRQGSSGNTIYF. The CDR3, as DNA: TGTGCCAGCAGTCCAAGACAGGGAAGCTCTGGAAACACCATATATTTT.